The rows below give T cell receptor beta chains drawn from one sample of a study of blood T cell repertoires in COVID-19. Clones were sequenced by immunoSEQ multiplex PCR, and TCRdb holds only the in-frame ones, with some missing. The data hold about 250,000 clones, with about nine tenths observed a single time. Source material: peripheral blood. The source of these receptors is a man aged 25 to 40 with COVID-19, enrolled during active disease. Both conserved end residues are part of each CDR3. Each record gives: D gene, clone size, V gene, J gene, CDR3 DNA, CDR3 protein. A D gene is named only where the DNA matches it firmly. Clone size is not always given. Where it is, it says once, few, many or a class for expanded clones.

>NA|once|TRBV7-7|TRBJ2-7
TGTGCCAGCAGCCCACGGGCGGGCTCCTACGAGCAGTACTTC
CASSPRAGSYEQYF
>NA|NA|TRBV6-5|TRBJ1-1
TGTGCCAGCAGTTACTCGAAGGGGATTGAAGCTTTCTTT
CASSYSKGIEAFF
>TRBD1|few|TRBV28|TRBJ1-4
TGTGCCAGCAGTTTCTTCGGGACAGGGAGTAATGAAAAACTGTTTTTT
CASSFFGTGSNEKLFF
>NA|NA|TRBV12-5|TRBJ2-1
TGTGCTAGTGGCTCCTCCGGGAGCTCCTACAATGAGCAGTTCTTC
CASGSSGSSYNEQFF
>TRBD1|NA|TRBV6-4|TRBJ1-2
TGTGCCAGCAGCCCTGACAGGGGGTGGACTGGCTACACCTTC
CASSPDRGWTGYTF
>NA|NA|TRBV6-5|TRBJ1-1
TGTGCCAGCCGCCTGACCGGGGTGGGGAACACTGAAGCTTTCTTT
CASRLTGVGNTEAFF
>NA|NA|TRBV7-2|TRBJ1-1
TGTGCCAGCAGCTTAGGTGCCAGCAAGTGGTCTCCGGAGGACACTGAAGCTTTCTTT
CASSLGASKWSPEDTEAFF
>NA|once|TRBV2|TRBJ2-1
TGTGCCAGCAGTGAAGCAACAGGGCGCTCCTACAATGAGCAGTTCTTC
CASSEATGRSYNEQFF
>TRBD1|NA|TRBV6-5|TRBJ2-3
TGTGCCAGCCGGGACAGGGGTATAGATACGCAGTATTTT
CASRDRGIDTQYF
>NA|NA|TRBV5-5|TRBJ1-1
TGTGCCAGCAGCTTGGACAGGAAGGGTACGGGAGCTTTCTTT
CASSLDRKGTGAFF
>TRBD2|NA|TRBV7-6|TRBJ2-5
TGTGCCAGCAGCTTATCACTAGCGGGGGTGCAAGAGACCCAGTACTTC
CASSLSLAGVQETQYF
>TRBD1|once|TRBV20-1|TRBJ1-6
TGCAGTGCTAGTGACAGGGGGTCCGTCCCGGGTTCACCCCTCCACTTT
CSASDRGSVPGSPLHF
>TRBD1|NA|TRBV19|TRBJ1-1
TGTGCCAGTAACATAAGGACAGGGGACACTGAAGCTTTCTTT
CASNIRTGDTEAFF
>NA|NA|TRBV25-1|TRBJ1-2
TGTGCCAGCAGTTCAGGGTCCCAGCTAAGGTACACCTTC
CASSSGSQLRYTF
>NA|few|TRBV10-3|TRBJ1-1
TGTGCCATCAGTGAGCGGGGGTTCGCTGAAGCTTTCTTT
CAISERGFAEAFF
>NA|NA|TRBV9|TRBJ2-5
TGTGCCAGCAGCGTAGGAGGAACGGCGGAAGAGACCCAGTACTTC
CASSVGGTAEETQYF
>NA|NA|TRBV27|TRBJ1-6
TGTGCCAGCAGTTTATATGGGGGGACCTATAATTCACCCCTCCACTTT
CASSLYGGTYNSPLHF
>NA|NA|TRBV3-1/TRBV3-2|TRBJ1-4
TGTGCCAGCAGCCAAGGGGTGGGGGGTTCAACTAATGAAAAACTGTTTTTT
CASSQGVGGSTNEKLFF
>TRBD2|NA|TRBV10-3|TRBJ2-7
TGTGCCATCAGTGAGTTGAGCGGGGGGCCCTACGAGCAGTACTTC
CAISELSGGPYEQYF
>NA|NA|TRBV6-5|TRBJ2-3
TGTGCCAGCAGGGCTAGGCGGGGCTACACAGATACGCAGTATTTT
CASRARRGYTDTQYF
>NA|NA|TRBV5-6|TRBJ1-1
TGTGCCAGCAGCTTGTTGTCAGATCGGGACACTGAAGCTTTCTTT
CASSLLSDRDTEAFF
>NA|NA|TRBV5-4|TRBJ1-2
TGTGCCAGCAGCGTCTACACAGGGTGGGGCTACACCTTC
CASSVYTGWGYTF
>NA|NA|TRBV7-9|TRBJ2-1
TGTGCCAGCAGCTTAGAGTGGCCCAGGGATGAGCAGTTCTTC
CASSLEWPRDEQFF
>TRBD1|NA|TRBV7-9|TRBJ1-5
TGTGCCAGCAGCTCTGGACAGGGGAACAATCAGCCCCAGCATTTT
CASSSGQGNNQPQHF
>NA|NA|TRBV20-1|TRBJ1-2
TGCAGTGCTAGTGGGGGGGTCTATGGCTACACCTTC
CSASGGVYGYTF
>NA|NA|TRBV13|TRBJ1-5
TGTGCCAGCAGCTTAGGCGGGGATCAGCCCCAGCATTTT
CASSLGGDQPQHF
>NA|NA|TRBV11-2|TRBJ2-5
TGTGCCAGCAGCTTAGATGGGGGGGGCGTGGGGAAGACCCAGTACTTC
CASSLDGGGVGKTQYF
>NA|NA|TRBV6-5|TRBJ2-6
TGTGCCAGCAGCCCCGGCCAGGCTGGGGCCAACGTCCTGACTTTC
CASSPGQAGANVLTF